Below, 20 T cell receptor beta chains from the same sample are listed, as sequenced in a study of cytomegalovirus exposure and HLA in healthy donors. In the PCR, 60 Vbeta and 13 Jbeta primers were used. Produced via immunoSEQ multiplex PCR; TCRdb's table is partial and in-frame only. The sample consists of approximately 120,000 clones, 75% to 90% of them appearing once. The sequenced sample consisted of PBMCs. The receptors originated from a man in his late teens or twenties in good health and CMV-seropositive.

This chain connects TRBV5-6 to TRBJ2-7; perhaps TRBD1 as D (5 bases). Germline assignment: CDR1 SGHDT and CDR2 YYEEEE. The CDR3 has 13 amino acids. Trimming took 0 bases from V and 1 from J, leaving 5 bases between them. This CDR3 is CASSLGQSYEQYF. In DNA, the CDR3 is TGTGCCAGCAGCTTGGGACAGTCCTACGAGCAGTACTTC.

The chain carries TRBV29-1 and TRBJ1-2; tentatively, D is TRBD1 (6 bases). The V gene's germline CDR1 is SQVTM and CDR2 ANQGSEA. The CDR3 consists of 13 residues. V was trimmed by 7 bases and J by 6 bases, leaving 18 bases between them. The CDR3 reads CSAAPTGLDGYTF. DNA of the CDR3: TGCAGCGCCGCCCCCACAGGGCTCGATGGCTACACCTTC.

The CDR3 region has the DNA TGTGCCAGCAGCAATAGGGAGCTGGCTCCTTGTTTCTTC. Translation: CASSNRELAPCFF. The rearrangement uses TRBV21-1 and TRBJ2-1; the D call of TRBD2 is as the table states it, not checked on the DNA. TRBV21-1 corresponds to a pseudogene. The CDR3 length is 13 residues.

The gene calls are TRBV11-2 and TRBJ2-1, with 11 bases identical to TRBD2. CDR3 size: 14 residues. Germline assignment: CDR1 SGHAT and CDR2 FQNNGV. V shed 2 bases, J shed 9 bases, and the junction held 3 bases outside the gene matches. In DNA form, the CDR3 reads TGTGCCAGCAGCTTATTAGCGGGGGGGGGTGAGCAGTTCTTC. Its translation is CASSLLAGGGEQFF.

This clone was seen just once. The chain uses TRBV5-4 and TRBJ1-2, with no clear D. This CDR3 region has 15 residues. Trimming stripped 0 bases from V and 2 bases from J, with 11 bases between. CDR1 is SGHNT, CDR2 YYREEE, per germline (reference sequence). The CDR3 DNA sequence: TGTGCCAGCAGCTTGGCTCCAGGAACAAACTATGGCTACACCTTC. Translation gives CASSLAPGTNYGYTF.

The CDR3 DNA reads as TGTGCTAGTGCTCGGGGGGGAGGAGAGACCCAGTACTTC. Its translation: CASARGGGETQYF. V and J are TRBV12-5 and TRBJ2-5; 8 nucleotides align to TRBD2. The CDR3 runs 13 residues. Losses at the gene ends were 7 bases for V and 4 bases for J; bases not matched to a gene: 5. Germline lookup yields CDR1 LGHNT and CDR2 FRNRAP.

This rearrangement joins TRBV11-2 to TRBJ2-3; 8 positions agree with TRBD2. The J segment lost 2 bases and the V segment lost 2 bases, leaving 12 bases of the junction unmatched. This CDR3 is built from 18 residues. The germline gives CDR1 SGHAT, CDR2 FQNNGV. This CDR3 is CASSLPGGAGWSTDTQYF. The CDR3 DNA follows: TGTGCCAGCAGCTTACCCGGGGGGGCCGGATGGTCCACAGATACGCAGTATTTT.

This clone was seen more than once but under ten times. The CDR3 reads CASSLVLTVHEQYF. CDR3 DNA: TGTGCCAGCAGCTTAGTTTTGACAGTCCACGAGCAGTACTTC. The chain carries TRBV7-8 and TRBJ2-7, with a weak D call TRBD1 (5 bases). This CDR3 has 14 residues. Per germline, CDR1 SGHVS and CDR2 FQNEAQ. Trimming stripped 1 base from V and 5 bases from J, with 12 bases between.

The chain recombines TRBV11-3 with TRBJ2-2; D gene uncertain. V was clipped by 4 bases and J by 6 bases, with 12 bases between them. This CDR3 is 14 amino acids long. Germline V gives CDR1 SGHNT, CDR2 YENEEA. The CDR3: CASSSNIQPGELFF. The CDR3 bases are TGTGCCAGCAGCTCGAATATACAACCCGGGGAGCTGTTTTTT.

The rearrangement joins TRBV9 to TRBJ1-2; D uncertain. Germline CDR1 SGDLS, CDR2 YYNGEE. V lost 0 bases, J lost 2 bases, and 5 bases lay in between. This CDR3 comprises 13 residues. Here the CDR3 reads CASSVEANYGYTF. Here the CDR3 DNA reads TGTGCCAGCAGCGTAGAAGCAAACTATGGCTACACCTTC.

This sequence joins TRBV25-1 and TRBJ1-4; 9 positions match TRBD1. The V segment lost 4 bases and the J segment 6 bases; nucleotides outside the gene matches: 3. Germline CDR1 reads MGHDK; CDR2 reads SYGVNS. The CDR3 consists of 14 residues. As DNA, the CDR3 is TGTGCCAGCAGTGCGGGACAGGGCCATGAAAAACTGTTTTTT. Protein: CASSAGQGHEKLFF.

CDR3 DNA: TGTGCCAGCAGCTTCCCGGGACAGGCCGTGGGGGATACGCAGTATTTT. Its translation: CASSFPGQAVGDTQYF. The chain carries TRBV5-5 and TRBJ2-3; 8 bases are shared with TRBD1. The CDR3 consists of 16 residues. Germline CDR1 reads SGHKS; CDR2 reads YYEKEE (reference sequence). Trimming at V came to 2 bases and at J to 6 bases, leaving 11 bases not matched to a gene.

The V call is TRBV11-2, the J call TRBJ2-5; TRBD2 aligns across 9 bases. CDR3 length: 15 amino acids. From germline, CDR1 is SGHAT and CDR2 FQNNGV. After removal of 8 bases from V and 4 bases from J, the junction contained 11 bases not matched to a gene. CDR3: CASGSMATSGETQYF. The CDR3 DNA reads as TGTGCCAGCGGCTCAATGGCGACTAGCGGAGAGACCCAGTACTTC. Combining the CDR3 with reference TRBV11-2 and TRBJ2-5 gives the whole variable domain EAGVAQSPRYKIIEKRQSVAFWCNPISGHATLYWYQQILGQGPKLLIQFQNNGVVDDSQLPKDRFSAERLKGVDSTLKIQPAKLEDSAVYLCASGSMATSGETQYFGPGTRLLVL.

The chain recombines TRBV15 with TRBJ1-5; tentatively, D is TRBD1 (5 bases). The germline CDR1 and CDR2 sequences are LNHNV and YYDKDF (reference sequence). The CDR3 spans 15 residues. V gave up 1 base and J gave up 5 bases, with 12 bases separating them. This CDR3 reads CATSRAGQGYQPQHF. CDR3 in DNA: TGTGCCACCAGCAGAGCTGGGCAGGGTTATCAGCCCCAGCATTTT.

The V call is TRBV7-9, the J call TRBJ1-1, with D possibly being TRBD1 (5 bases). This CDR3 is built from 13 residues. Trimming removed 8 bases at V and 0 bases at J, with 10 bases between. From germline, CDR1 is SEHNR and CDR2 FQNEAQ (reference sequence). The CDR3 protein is CASLGLLNTEAFF. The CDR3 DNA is TGTGCCAGCTTGGGACTTCTGAACACTGAAGCTTTCTTT.

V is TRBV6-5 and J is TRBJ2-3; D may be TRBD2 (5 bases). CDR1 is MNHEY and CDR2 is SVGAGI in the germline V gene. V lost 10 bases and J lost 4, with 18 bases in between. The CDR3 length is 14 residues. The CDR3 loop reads CATPEARGPDTQYF. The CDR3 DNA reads TGTGCCACCCCGGAGGCCCGAGGTCCAGATACGCAGTATTTT.

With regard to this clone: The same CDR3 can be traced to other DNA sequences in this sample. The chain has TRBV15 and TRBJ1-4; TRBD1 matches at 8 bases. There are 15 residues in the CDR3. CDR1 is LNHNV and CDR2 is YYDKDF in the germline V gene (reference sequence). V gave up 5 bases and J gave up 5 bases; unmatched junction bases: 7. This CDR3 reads CATSPRTGRNEKLFF. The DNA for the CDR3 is TGTGCCACCAGCCCCAGGACAGGGAGGAATGAAAAACTGTTTTTT. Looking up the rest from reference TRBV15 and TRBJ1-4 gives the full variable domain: DAMVIQNPRYQVTQFGKPVTLSCSQTLNHNVMYWYQQKSSQAPKLLFHYYDKDFNNEADTPDNFQSRRPNTSFCFLDIRSPGLGDTAMYLCATSPRTGRNEKLFFGSGTQLSVL.

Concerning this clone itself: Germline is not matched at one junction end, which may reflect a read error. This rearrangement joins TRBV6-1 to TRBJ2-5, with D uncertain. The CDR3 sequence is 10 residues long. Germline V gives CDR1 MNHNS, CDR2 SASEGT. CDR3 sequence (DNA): TGTGCCAGCAACCAGGAGACCCAGTACTTC. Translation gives CASNQETQYF.

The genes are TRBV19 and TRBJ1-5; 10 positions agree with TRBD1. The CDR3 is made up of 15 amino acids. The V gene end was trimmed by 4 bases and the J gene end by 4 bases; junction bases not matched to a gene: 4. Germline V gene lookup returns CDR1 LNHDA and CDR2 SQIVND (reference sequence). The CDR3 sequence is CASSTVDRGNQPQHF. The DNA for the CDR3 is TGTGCCAGTAGTACCGTGGACAGGGGGAATCAGCCCCAGCATTTT.

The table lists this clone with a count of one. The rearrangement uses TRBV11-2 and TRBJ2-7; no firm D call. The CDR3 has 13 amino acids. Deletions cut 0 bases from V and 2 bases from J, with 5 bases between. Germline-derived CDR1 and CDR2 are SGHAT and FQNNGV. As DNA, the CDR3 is TGTGCCAGCAGCTTAGAGAGAGCCTACGAGCAGTACTTC. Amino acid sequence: CASSLERAYEQYF.